This T cell receptor beta chain was obtained from a study of neurological immune-mediated disorders. Trimming cost V 4 bases and J 7 bases, with 11 bases left between them. The V gene's germline CDR1 is SGHDN and CDR2 FVKESK. This CDR3 region has 13 residues. 5'RACE employing 10-nucleotide random UMIs yielded the cDNA. TCRdb re-called the 5' RACE reads with MiXCR, one entry per CDR3 protein. In the table there are about 21,000 distinct CDR3 sequences, roughly a sixth of which are singletons. This clonotype turned up a few times. The sequencing input was CD8+ T cells from blood. This sequence originates from a woman younger than 30 with multiple sclerosis. The chain uses TRBV14 and TRBJ2-1; D not resolved. The CDR3 loop reads CASSRSTRNEQFF. In DNA form, the CDR3 reads TGTGCCAGCAGCCGCAGTACAAGGAATGAGCAGTTCTTC.